Listed below are T cell receptor beta chains from one sample, sequenced in a study of tumor and adjacent non-tumor tissue in lung cancer. TCRdb fed the multiplex PCR reads into MiXCR, producing one record per CDR3 protein. This table holds more than 120,000 distinct CDR3 sequences, roughly 70% found once. Sequenced input: lung tumor tissue. The source of these receptors is a man in his fifties or sixties with small cell lung cancer. The CDR3 runs from the conserved cysteine through the conserved F or W. A D gene is named only where the DNA matches it firmly. The size of a clone is reported for some rows only, either as once, few or many, or as a class for expanded clones.

TRBV11-3	-	-	TRBJ2-7	CASNTGQSYEQYF	TGTGCCAGTAATACAGGACAATCCTACGAGCAGTACTTC
TRBV11-2	-	-	TRBJ2-7	CAGSLTDYHEQYF	TGTGCCGGCAGCTTGACGGACTATCACGAGCAGTACTTC
TRBV6-1	few	-	TRBJ2-3	CASIDSGFTDTQYF	TGTGCCAGCATAGATAGCGGCTTCACAGATACGCAGTATTTT
TRBV11-2	-	TRBD2	TRBJ2-1	CASSSTSGSDEKFF	TGTGCCAGCAGCTCCACTAGCGGGAGCGATGAGAAGTTCTTC
TRBV11-2	-	-	TRBJ2-7	CASSLEETGYDEQYF	TGTGCCAGCAGCTTAGAGGAGACGGGGTACGACGAGCAATACTTC
TRBV29-1	few	TRBD2	TRBJ2-7	CSVDGLAGTYEQYF	TGCAGCGTTGATGGTCTAGCGGGGACCTACGAGCAGTACTTC
TRBV20-1	-	-	TRBJ2-1	CSARGDYNEQFF	TGCAGTGCTAGAGGGGACTACAATGAGCAGTTCTTC
TRBV4-1	-	-	TRBJ1-4	CASSQDQGSVEVEDEKLFF	TGCGCCAGTAGCCAAGATCAGGGTTCGGTTGAGGTTGAGGATGAAAAACTGTTTTTT
TRBV11-3	-	-	TRBJ2-7	CASGSGGGFEQCF	TGTGCCAGCGGCTCGGGTGGGGGGTTCGAGCAATGCTTC
TRBV6-2/TRBV6-3	-	-	TRBJ1-2	CASSYRANYGYTF	TGTGCCAGCAGCTACAGGGCGAACTATGGCTACACCTTC
TRBV6-2/TRBV6-3	few	-	TRBJ1-1	CASRELGGPNTEAFF	TGTGCCAGCAGGGAACTTGGGGGGCCTAACACTGAAGCTTTCTTT
TRBV29-1	many	-	TRBJ2-2	CSAISGANTGELFF	TGCAGCGCTATTAGCGGAGCGAACACCGGGGAGCTGTTTTTT